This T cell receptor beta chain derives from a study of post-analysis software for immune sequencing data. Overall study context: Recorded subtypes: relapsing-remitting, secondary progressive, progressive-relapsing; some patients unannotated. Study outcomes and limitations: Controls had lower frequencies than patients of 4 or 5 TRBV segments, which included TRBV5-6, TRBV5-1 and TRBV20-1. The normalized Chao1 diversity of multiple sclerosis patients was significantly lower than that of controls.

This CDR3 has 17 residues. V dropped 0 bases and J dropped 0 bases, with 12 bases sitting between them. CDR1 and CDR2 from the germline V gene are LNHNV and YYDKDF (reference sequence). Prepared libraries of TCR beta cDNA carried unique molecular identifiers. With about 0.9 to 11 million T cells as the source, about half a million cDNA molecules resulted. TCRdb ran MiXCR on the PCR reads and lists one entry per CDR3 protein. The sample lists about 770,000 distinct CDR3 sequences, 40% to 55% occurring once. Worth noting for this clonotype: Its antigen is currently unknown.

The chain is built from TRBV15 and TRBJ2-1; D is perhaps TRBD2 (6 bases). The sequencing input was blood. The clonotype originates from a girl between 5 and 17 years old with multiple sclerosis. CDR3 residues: CATSRDEAGSSYNEQFF. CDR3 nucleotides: TGTGCCACCAGCAGAGATGAAGCGGGTAGCTCCTACAATGAGCAGTTCTTC.